Shown below are 10 T cell receptor beta chains from a single sample sequenced in a study of CXCR3-negative and CXCR3-positive naive CD8 T cells. Preparation of TRB cDNA libraries relied on 5' RACE carrying UMI labels. TCRdb reworked the 5' RACE reads into one entry per CDR3 protein, no DNA. This listing includes approximately 53,000 distinct CDR3 sequences. Sequencing input: memory CD8+ T cells from blood. All receptors come from a human donor in good health. Some clones in this sample may be carry-over from other donors' samples.

The chain employs TRBV20-1 and TRBJ2-1; absent DNA, TCRdb's TRBD1 call cannot be checked. CDR3 length: 15 residues. CDR1 is DFQATT, CDR2 SNEGSKA, per germline (reference sequence). The CDR3 loop is CSARDTREVPHEQFF.

This chain joins TRBV28 and TRBJ2-7; the TCRdb D gene call, TRBD2, has no DNA to confirm it. The CDR3 contains 11 residues. CDR1 is MDHEN, CDR2 SYDVKM, per germline. CDR3: CASLEGHEQYF.

The CDR3 protein is CASSEGYGYTF. This sequence joins TRBV5-4 and TRBJ1-2; the D call from TCRdb, TRBD1, cannot be confirmed without DNA. Germline assignment: CDR1 SGHNT and CDR2 YYREEE (reference sequence). CDR3 length: 11 residues.

The rearrangement uses TRBV29-1 and TRBJ1-2; checking the TCRdb D call of TRBD1 is not possible without DNA. Per the germline V gene, CDR1 is SQVTM and CDR2 is ANQGSEA. The CDR3 is 14 amino acids. This chain's CDR3 is CSVAPTGIHYGYTF. Looking up the rest from reference TRBV29-1 and TRBJ1-2 gives the full variable domain: SAVISQKPSRDICQRGTSLTIQCQVDSQVTMMFWYRQQPGQSLTLIATANQGSEATYESGFVIDKFPISRPNLTFSTLTVSNMSPEDSSIYLCSVAPTGIHYGYTFGSGTRLTVV.

This chain links TRBV20-1 with TRBJ2-3; lacking DNA, the TRBD2 call made by TCRdb goes unchecked. CDR1 is DFQATT, CDR2 SNEGSKA, per germline (reference sequence). This CDR3 spans 16 amino acids. The chain's CDR3 is CSAPKALAGGPDTQYF.

The V call is TRBV20-1, the J call TRBJ2-7. This CDR3 is built from 11 residues. Per germline, CDR1 DFQATT and CDR2 SNEGSKA (reference sequence). The CDR3 sequence is CSARDPNEQYF.

J is TRBJ2-7 and V is TRBV4-2; TCRdb names TRBD1, which stays unverified in the absence of DNA. CDR3 length: 14 amino acids. CDR1 and CDR2 from the germline V gene are LGHNA and YNFKEQ. The CDR3 reads CASSQEFGTYEQYF.

The V gene is TRBV5-1, the J gene TRBJ1-1; TCRdb's D gene call, TRBD1, goes unchecked for lack of DNA. Germline V CDR1 and CDR2: SGHRS, YFSETQ. The CDR3 totals 14 residues. Here the CDR3 reads CASSLGGGITEAFF.

The J gene is TRBJ2-7, the V gene TRBV29-1. This CDR3 has 13 amino acids. Looked up from germline, CDR1 is SQVTM and CDR2 is ANQGSEA. The CDR3 reads CSVDSAESYEQYF.

V usage is TRBV20-1 and J usage is TRBJ2-3; TCRdb calls TRBD2, which cannot be checked without DNA. This CDR3 is built from 16 residues. CDR1 is DFQATT, CDR2 SNEGSKA, per germline (reference sequence). CDR3: CSAASGAVLGTDTQYF.